A single TCR beta chain is shown here with its context. Original analysis: Cell counts per sample came from amplifying reference gene primers. TCRdb's copy holds only in-frame clones and misses some; the assay was immunoSEQ multiplex PCR. V, J and clone size are those of that table, while D and trimming were read from the DNA. The data hold 650,000 to 800,000 clones, with 85% to 90% observed a single time. The data were obtained in a study of blood T cell repertoires in COVID-19. Across the whole study: Donors in the United States, Italy and Spain gave samples during acute or convalescent COVID-19. PBMCs, B-cell-depleted T cells, or T cells provided the cDNA or gDNA that made up the material.

V gave up 0 bases and J gave up 0 bases; unmatched junction bases: 9. The CDR3 consists of 17 residues. Per germline, CDR1 SGHRS and CDR2 YFSETQ. The sequenced sample was peripheral blood. The V gene is TRBV5-1, the J gene TRBJ2-7, with 7 nucleotides matching TRBD1. This receptor was identified in a woman aged 18 to 35 with acute or convalescent COVID-19. The CDR3 DNA sequence: TGCGCCAGCAGCTTGGTTCCGGGACAGAAAGTCTCCTACGAGCAGTACTTC. This codes for CASSLVPGQKVSYEQYF.